The 25 T cell receptor beta chains given below trace back to one sample, sequenced in a study of technical replicates of blood from several donors. The data were produced by immunoSEQ multiplex PCR, yet TCRdb's version contains in-frame clones alone and is incomplete. The sample includes 100,000 or so clones, 95% of them seen just once. Sequencing was performed on T cells isolated from PBMCs. These receptors came from a human donor in good health.

This chain links TRBV9 with TRBJ2-5, with D possibly matching TRBD1 (5 bases). Germline values: CDR1 SGDLS, CDR2 YYNGEE. This CDR3 spans 13 amino acids. Between the trimmed V and J ends, which lost 0 bases and 5 bases, there was a span of 8 bases. CDR3 sequence (DNA): TGTGCCAGCAGCGTAGTATCAGGGGAGACCCAGTACTTC. It specifies CASSVVSGETQYF.

This clone was counted once. V usage is TRBV7-9 and J usage is TRBJ2-7, with 7 bases that match TRBD1. With 4 bases clipped from V and 4 bases from J, the junction kept 10 bases outside the gene matches. In germline, CDR1 is SEHNR, CDR2 FQNEAQ (reference sequence). The CDR3 has 15 amino acids. CDR3 DNA sequence: TGTGCCAGCAGCTCGACAGGGTTTGAGGCATACGAGCAGTACTTC. It yields the protein CASSSTGFEAYEQYF. Full variable domain (missing parts from reference TRBV7-9 and TRBJ2-7): DTGVSQNPRHKITKRGQNVTFRCDPISEHNRLYWYRQTLGQGPEFLTYFQNEAQLEKSRLLSDRFSAERPKGSFSTLEIQRTEQGDSAMYLCASSSTGFEAYEQYFGPGTRLTVT.

This clone was recorded once. This chain joins TRBV6-6 and TRBJ2-7; possibly TRBD2 for D (6 bases). This CDR3 is built from 11 residues. V gave up 8 bases and J gave up 6 bases, with 11 bases separating them. CDR1 is MNHNY, CDR2 SVGAGI, per germline (reference sequence). CDR3 coding DNA: TGTGCCAGCTGTGGAGGGGCCGAGCAGTACTTC. Protein sequence: CASCGGAEQYF.

The CDR3 region has the DNA TGTGCCAGCAGCCTCGAGGGGGGGCGGAATCAGCCCCAGCATTTT. It codes for CASSLEGGRNQPQHF. The chain uses TRBV7-6 and TRBJ1-5; a weak D match, TRBD1 (6 bases). The length of the CDR3 is 15 residues. The V end lost 5 bases, the J end lost 4 bases, and 15 bases lay between the germline ends. Per germline, CDR1 SGHVS and CDR2 FNYEAQ.

The gene calls are TRBV30 and TRBJ1-4, with no clear D. CDR3 length: 13 residues. Germline CDR1 reads GTSNPN; CDR2 reads SVGIG (reference sequence). Trimming took off 2 bases at V and 7 bases at J, with 11 bases between the two ends. In DNA form, the CDR3 reads TGTGCCTGGAGTCGAGGGAACCCTGAAAAACTGTTTTTT. It is translated as CAWSRGNPEKLFF.

This chain links TRBV30 with TRBJ2-7; maybe TRBD2 (6 bases). V dropped 5 bases and J dropped 0 bases, with 14 bases sitting between them. There are 14 residues in the CDR3. Germline V gives CDR1 GTSNPN, CDR2 SVGIG (reference sequence). The CDR3 reads CAWSRGLNSYEQYF. The CDR3 region has the DNA TGTGCCTGGTCGCGGGGTCTAAACTCCTACGAGCAGTACTTC. Combining the CDR3 with reference TRBV30 and TRBJ2-7 gives the whole variable domain SQTIHQWPATLVQPVGSPLSLECTVEGTSNPNLYWYRQAAGRGLQLLFYSVGIGQISSEVPQNLSASRPQDRQFILSSKKLLLSDSGFYLCAWSRGLNSYEQYFGPGTRLTVT.

The CDR3 region has the DNA TGTGCCACCAGCAGAGACGTTTGGGGACTAGCGGGGGGGGGAGATACGCAGTATTTT. Protein: CATSRDVWGLAGGGDTQYF. The V gene is TRBV15, the J gene TRBJ2-3; 16 positions agree with TRBD2. Losses at the gene ends were 0 bases for V and 5 bases for J; bases not matched to a gene: 8. The CDR3 length is 19 residues. The germline V gene encodes CDR1 LNHNV and CDR2 YYDKDF (reference sequence).

V is TRBV21-1 and J is TRBJ2-3; the table's D call of TRBD2 was not tested on the DNA. TRBV21-1 has pseudogene status. This CDR3 is built from 16 residues. DNA for the CDR3: TGTGCCAGCAACTTAAGGGAGACTCCCATAGTAGATACGCAGTATTTT. Translating it yields CASNLRETPIVDTQYF.

The chain is built from TRBV7-9 and TRBJ1-1, with D possibly TRBD1 on 6 matching bases. CDR1 and CDR2 (germline): SEHNR, FQNEAQ (reference sequence). The V and J ends lost 7 bases and 1 base respectively, with 13 bases between them. This CDR3 is built from 14 residues. The CDR3 nucleotides are TGTGCCAGCACCCAACAGGGAAGGAACACTGAAGCTTTCTTT. This sequence encodes CASTQQGRNTEAFF.

The chain joins TRBV19 to TRBJ1-5; D may be TRBD1 (5 bases). Trimming left V 4 bases short and J 1 base short, with 11 bases between. Germline lookup yields CDR1 LNHDA and CDR2 SQIVND (reference sequence). The CDR3 contains 15 residues. As DNA, the CDR3 is TGTGCCAGTAGTAGCTACGGACAAAGCAATCAGCCCCAGCATTTT. Its protein product is CASSSYGQSNQPQHF.

This clone was seen only a few times. The rearrangement joins TRBV7-7 to TRBJ2-5; 14 bases agree with TRBD2. Germline lookup yields CDR1 SSHAT and CDR2 FNYEAQ (reference sequence). The V gene end was trimmed by 5 bases and the J gene end by 4 bases; junction bases not matched to a gene: 6. The CDR3 is 16 residues long. CDR3 amino acids: CASSLGGLAGVETQYF. The CDR3 region has the DNA TGTGCCAGCAGCCTGGGGGGACTAGCGGGAGTAGAGACCCAGTACTTC.

This chain joins TRBV7-2 and TRBJ1-3, with D unresolved. V lost 0 bases to trimming and J lost 0 bases, with 6 bases between them. The CDR3 sequence is 15 residues long. Germline CDR1 SGHTA, CDR2 FQGNSA. The CDR3 coding sequence is TGTGCCAGCAGCTTAGCTGCGGGCTCTGGAAACACCATATATTTT. Translation gives CASSLAAGSGNTIYF.

The chain couples TRBV27 to TRBJ2-7; TRBD2 is a possible D gene (6 bases). Looked up from germline, CDR1 is MNHEY and CDR2 is SMNVEV (reference sequence). The CDR3 sequence is 15 residues long. V lost 5 bases, J lost 2 bases, and 16 bases lay in between. CDR3 DNA: TGTGCCAGCAGTACGTGGGGGGACCGGGCCTACGAGCAGTACTTC. Translating it yields CASSTWGDRAYEQYF.

A single count supports this clone. The rearrangement links TRBV6-6 to TRBJ2-2, with TRBD2 as a possible D gene (5 bases). Deletions cut 5 bases from V and 8 bases from J, with 15 bases between. Germline loops: CDR1 MNHNY, CDR2 SVGAGI (reference sequence). The CDR3 consists of 14 residues. Here the CDR3 DNA reads TGTGCCAGCAGTCCCGGACTTGTCGCAGGGGAGCTGTTTTTT. It is translated as CASSPGLVAGELFF.

The chain joins TRBV6-4 to TRBJ1-1; possibly TRBD1 for D (6 bases). The ends were cut back, 6 bases at V and 3 bases at J, with 11 bases in the middle. Germline-derived CDR1 and CDR2 are MRHNA and SNTAGT. The CDR3 runs 13 residues. CDR3 sequence: CASRQQGDTEAFF. The CDR3, as DNA: TGTGCCAGCAGACAACAGGGAGACACTGAAGCTTTCTTT.

In this sample, this clone turned up once. The junction differs from germline at one of its ends, possibly a read error. V usage is TRBV6-5 and J usage is TRBJ2-4, with 7 positions matching TRBD1. Germline V gene data show CDR1 as MNHEY and CDR2 as SVGAGI. The CDR3 has 15 residues. In nucleotides, the CDR3 is TGTGCCAGCGGTTACGGGCAAGGGGGCGCAAACATTCAGTACTTC. It is translated as CASGYGQGGANIQYF.

The chain recombines TRBV6-1 with TRBJ2-2; TRBD1 is a possible D gene (6 bases). The length of the CDR3 is 14 residues. Per germline, CDR1 MNHNS and CDR2 SASEGT. V lost 7 bases and J 3 bases, leaving 12 bases between the germline ends. The CDR3 coding sequence is TGTGCCAGCACCTCGCAGGGGTACACCGGGGAGCTGTTTTTT. Its translation: CASTSQGYTGELFF.

This chain links TRBV16 with TRBJ2-2; TRBD2 agrees at 10 bases. Germline V CDR1 and CDR2: KGHSY, FQNENV. The CDR3 extends over 15 amino acids. J was trimmed by 4 bases and V by 8 bases; bases with no gene match: 7. The CDR3 DNA follows: TGTGCCAGCTCTTTAGCGGGAGGACCCACCGGGGAGCTGTTTTTT. Its translation: CASSLAGGPTGELFF.

The chain links TRBV7-8 to TRBJ1-5, with 9 nucleotides matching TRBD1. This CDR3 spans 13 amino acids. Trimming at V came to 3 bases and at J to 9 bases, leaving 3 bases not matched to a gene. Germline-derived CDR1 and CDR2 are SGHVS and FQNEAQ. The CDR3 sequence: CASSFTGGRPQHF. The CDR3 coding sequence is TGTGCCAGCAGCTTTACAGGGGGCCGGCCCCAGCATTTT.

J is TRBJ1-5 and V is TRBV2; D is undetermined. Trimming removed 3 bases from V and 4 bases from J, with 10 bases in between. The CDR3 consists of 14 residues. Germline V gene data show CDR1 as SNHLY and CDR2 as FYNNEI. The CDR3 sequence is CASSDVSLNQPQHF. The CDR3 nucleotides read TGTGCCAGCAGTGACGTCTCACTGAATCAGCCCCAGCATTTT. The full variable domain, with the rest looked up from reference TRBV2 and TRBJ1-5, is EPEVTQTPSHQVTQMGQEVILRCVPISNHLYFYWYRQILGQKVEFLVSFYNNEISEKSEIFDDQFSVERPDGSNFTLKIRSTKLEDSAMYFCASSDVSLNQPQHFGDGTRLSIL.

The rearrangement joins TRBV10-3 to TRBJ2-5; maybe TRBD1 (6 bases). Germline loops: CDR1 ENHRY, CDR2 SYGVKD. The CDR3 consists of 15 residues. V lost 5 bases and J lost 0, with 13 bases in between. The CDR3 region has the DNA TGTGCCATCAGTAAAACCTACAGGGACCAAGAGACCCAGTACTTC. Its protein is CAISKTYRDQETQYF.

This clone came up once. The V and J genes are TRBV19 and TRBJ1-1; 9 nucleotides align to TRBD1. Trimming cost V 5 bases and J 3 bases; bases outside gene matches: 10. Germline CDR1 and CDR2: LNHDA and SQIVND (reference sequence). The CDR3 sequence is 16 residues long. The CDR3 sequence: CASSSQGAHMDTEAFF. Written as DNA, the CDR3 is TGTGCCAGTAGTTCACAGGGGGCGCATATGGACACTGAAGCTTTCTTT.

This chain connects TRBV9 to TRBJ2-2, with TRBD1 matching 7 bases. The CDR3 loop spans 15 amino acids. The J segment lost 3 bases and the V segment lost 0 bases, leaving 2 bases of the junction unmatched. CDR1 and CDR2 from the germline V gene are SGDLS and YYNGEE. The CDR3 here is CASSVGQGDTGELFF. The CDR3 nucleotides read TGTGCCAGCAGCGTAGGGCAGGGGGACACCGGGGAGCTGTTTTTT.

The V and J genes are TRBV15 and TRBJ2-2, with D tentatively TRBD1 (5 bases). CDR1 LNHNV and CDR2 YYDKDF come from the germline V gene (reference sequence). The CDR3 sequence is 16 residues long. V gave up 0 bases and J gave up 2 bases, with 10 bases separating them. DNA for the CDR3: TGTGCCACCAGCAGAGATCCAGGGATAAACACCGGGGAGCTGTTTTTT. Amino acids: CATSRDPGINTGELFF.

The chain links TRBV7-9 to TRBJ2-1; 8 bases align to TRBD2. V gave up 0 bases and J gave up 5 bases; unmatched junction bases: 15. The germline CDR1 and CDR2 sequences are SEHNR and FQNEAQ (reference sequence). The CDR3 has 19 amino acids. The CDR3 region is CASSLAGGGAGESDNEQFF. The CDR3, as DNA: TGTGCCAGCAGCTTAGCGGGAGGGGGAGCGGGAGAGTCGGACAATGAGCAGTTCTTC.